A selection of T cell receptor beta chains follows, all from one sample in a study of cytomegalovirus exposure and HLA in healthy donors. Sequenced by immunoSEQ multiplex PCR; TCRdb stores in-frame clones only, minus some. This table has approximately 100,000 clones, about three quarters appearing once. The sequencing input was PBMCs. These receptor sequences come from a female donor in good health and CMV-seropositive. Both conserved end residues are part of each CDR3. A D gene is named only where the DNA matches it firmly. Clone size is not always given. Where it is, it says once, few, many or a class for expanded clones.

d_call j_call v_call clone_size cdr3_nt cdr3_aa
- TRBJ1-4 TRBV7-2 - TGTGCCAGCAGCTTAGCGGGGGGTATTAATGAAAAACTGTTTTTT CASSLAGGINEKLFF
- TRBJ2-7 TRBV28 - TGTGCCAGCAGGGACTCACCGTACGAGCAGTACTTC CASRDSPYEQYF
TRBD1 TRBJ2-5 TRBV15 - TGTGCCACCAGCCTGCTACAGGGGGCGGAGACCCAGTACTTC CATSLLQGAETQYF
- TRBJ1-5 TRBV30 - TGTGCCTGGAATTCGGGTGGTAATCAGCCCCAGCATTTT CAWNSGGNQPQHF
- TRBJ1-1 TRBV29-1 - TGCAGCGTTGGTAGATGGAACACTGAAGCTTTCTTT CSVGRWNTEAFF
TRBD1 TRBJ1-5 TRBV7-9 - TGTGCCAGCAGCTTAACAGGGGGCAATCAGCCCCAGCATTTT CASSLTGGNQPQHF
TRBD2 TRBJ2-5 TRBV6-1 - TGTGCCAGCAGTGAAGAAACCACTAGCGGGGGCCAAGAGACCCAGTACTTC CASSEETTSGGQETQYF
TRBD1 TRBJ1-4 TRBV28 - TGTGCCGGCCAGGGGGGTAATGAAAAACTGTTTTTT CAGQGGNEKLFF
- TRBJ2-5 TRBV6-6 - TGTGCCAGCAGTTACTCCCGACTGGCTCAAGAGACCCAGTACTTC CASSYSRLAQETQYF
- TRBJ1-5 TRBV30 - TGTGCTTGGAGTGCAGGAGGGACTCAGCCCCAGCATTTT CAWSAGGTQPQHF
- TRBJ2-3 TRBV7-2 - TGTGCCAGCAGCTTAGCGCTTTTAGCGGGCACAGATACGCAGTATTTT CASSLALLAGTDTQYF
TRBD1 TRBJ2-7 TRBV7-3 - TGTGCCAGCAGCTCCCCGGACAGGGGCCTCTACGAGCAGTACTTC CASSSPDRGLYEQYF
- TRBJ2-7 TRBV28 - TGTGCCAGCAGCCCGCGGGTGGGGAGCTCCTACGAGCAGTACTTC CASSPRVGSSYEQYF
- TRBJ1-3 TRBV9 - TGTGCCAGCAGCGTAGACCTCGGGGGCTCTGGAAACACCATATATTTT CASSVDLGGSGNTIYF
TRBD2 TRBJ2-7 TRBV28 - TGTGCCAGCACTCGGACTAGCATGACCTACGAGCAGTACTTC CASTRTSMTYEQYF
TRBD2 TRBJ2-5 TRBV5-4 - TGTGCCAGCAGCTCTGGACTAGCGGGAGTTCAAGAGACCCAGTACTTC CASSSGLAGVQETQYF
TRBD2 TRBJ2-3 TRBV5-4 - TGTGCCAGCAGCTTGGCTAGCGGGAGCTCCGACTCGATTTACACAGATACGCAGTATTTT CASSLASGSSDSIYTDTQYF
- TRBJ2-2 TRBV9 - TGTGCCAGCAGCTCCACCCCGGGCGGGGAGCTGTTTTTT CASSSTPGGELFF
- TRBJ2-7 TRBV30 - TGTGCCTGGAGCGAGGAAGGCGAGCAGTACTTC CAWSEEGEQYF
- TRBJ2-1 TRBV5-1 - TGCGCCAGCAGCTCGACCGGAGATGAGCAGTTCTTC CASSSTGDEQFF
- TRBJ1-6 TRBV7-2 - TGTGCCAGCAACTCAGGGGTACTAGGTTCACCCCTCCACTTT CASNSGVLGSPLHF
TRBD1 TRBJ2-7 TRBV14 once TGTGCCAGCAGCCCGCGGGACAGGGGGCGCTACGAGCAGTACTTC CASSPRDRGRYEQYF
TRBD2 TRBJ2-7 TRBV6-5 - TGTGCCAGCAGTTACAGGCGGGAGTCGTACGAGCAGTACTTC CASSYRRESYEQYF
TRBD2 TRBJ2-1 TRBV10-3 - TGTGGTACTTCGCCGGGAGGAGGTACTACCCGCTCCTACAATGAGCAGTTCTTC CGTSPGGGTTRSYNEQFF
- TRBJ1-2 TRBV7-2 few TGTGCCAGCAGCTCGGCGGGGATGTCCTTGAGCTACACCTTC CASSSAGMSLSYTF
- TRBJ1-5 TRBV7-9 - TGTTCCAGCAGCTCAAGTCAGGGGTCCCCCAATCAGCCCCAGCATTTT CSSSSSQGSPNQPQHF
- TRBJ2-1 TRBV7-9 - TGTGCCAGCAGCTTAGTACAGATAAACAATGAGCAGTTCTTC CASSLVQINNEQFF
- TRBJ1-4 TRBV7-2 - TGTGCCAGCAGCCGTGGGGGCTCATTAAATGAAAAACTGTTTTTT CASSRGGSLNEKLFF